This T cell receptor (beta chain) was captured in a study of human T cells and chemical hapten exposure. TCRdb re-called the 5' RACE reads through MiXCR, storing one row per CDR3 protein. The sample shows about 140,000 distinct CDR3 sequences, approximately 4% of them seen only once. Sequencing started from total RNA isolated from unfractionated whole blood. This clonotype was observed many times. Germline V CDR1 and CDR2: MNHNY, SVGAGI (reference sequence). The CDR3 covers 17 residues. V trimming: 2 bases; J trimming: 5 bases; junction bases outside the gene matches: 10. This receptor was identified in a female donor in good health. The chain is built from TRBV6-6 and TRBJ1-5, with 9 bases fitting TRBD1. CDR3 sequence (DNA): TGTGCCAGCAGTTACCCCTTCCGCGACAGGGGGTATCAGCCCCAGCATTTT. It yields the protein CASSYPFRDRGYQPQHF.